The present T cell receptor (beta chain) was sequenced within a study of cytomegalovirus exposure and HLA in healthy donors. This clone was observed once. It was with 60 Vbeta and 13 Jbeta primers that the PCR ran. Repertoires were generated with immunoSEQ multiplex PCR, while TCRdb's copy carries only in-frame clones and drops some. The sample consists of 150,000 to 200,000 clones, about 85% of them appearing once. Germline CDR1 SNHLY, CDR2 FYNNEI. The CDR3 runs to 15 residues. With 7 bases clipped from V and 3 bases from J, the junction kept 11 bases outside the gene matches. The receptor was derived from a man aged 50-60 years in good health and CMV-seronegative. This chain connects TRBV2 to TRBJ1-1; 7 bases match TRBD1. Specimen: PBMCs. CDR3 sequence reads: CASMEQGSLHTEAFF. CDR3 nucleotide sequence: TGTGCCAGCATGGAACAGGGGTCGCTTCACACTGAAGCTTTCTTT.